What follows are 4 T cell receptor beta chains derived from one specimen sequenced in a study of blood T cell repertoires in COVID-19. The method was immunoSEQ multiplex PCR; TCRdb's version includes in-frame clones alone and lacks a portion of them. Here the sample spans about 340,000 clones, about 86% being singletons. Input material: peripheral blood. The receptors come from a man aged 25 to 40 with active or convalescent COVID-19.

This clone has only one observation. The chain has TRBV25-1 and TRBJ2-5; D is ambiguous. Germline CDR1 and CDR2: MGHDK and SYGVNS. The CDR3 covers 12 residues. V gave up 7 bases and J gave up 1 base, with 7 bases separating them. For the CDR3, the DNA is TGTGCCAGCAAGAGAGGCCAAGAGACCCAGTACTTC. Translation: CASKRGQETQYF.

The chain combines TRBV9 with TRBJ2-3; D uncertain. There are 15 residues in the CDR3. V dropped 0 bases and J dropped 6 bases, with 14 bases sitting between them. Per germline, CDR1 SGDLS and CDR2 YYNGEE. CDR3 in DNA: TGTGCCAGCAGCGTAGTGGGCCGCGCCCTGGATACGCAGTATTTT. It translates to CASSVVGRALDTQYF.

CDR3 residues: CASTSRAPGTEAFF. The CDR3 coding sequence is TGTGCCAGCACGTCCCGGGCCCCGGGGACTGAAGCTTTCTTT. This chain links TRBV28 with TRBJ1-1; no clear D gene. Deletions cut 7 bases from V and 5 bases from J, with 17 bases between. The CDR3 totals 14 residues. Germline-derived CDR1 and CDR2 are MDHEN and SYDVKM.

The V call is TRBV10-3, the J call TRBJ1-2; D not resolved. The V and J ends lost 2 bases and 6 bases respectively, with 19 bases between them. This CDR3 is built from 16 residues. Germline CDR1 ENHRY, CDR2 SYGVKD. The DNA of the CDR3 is TGTGCCATCAGTGAGCCCGAGCGGGTGCGGGTAGATGGCTACACCTTC. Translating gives CAISEPERVRVDGYTF.